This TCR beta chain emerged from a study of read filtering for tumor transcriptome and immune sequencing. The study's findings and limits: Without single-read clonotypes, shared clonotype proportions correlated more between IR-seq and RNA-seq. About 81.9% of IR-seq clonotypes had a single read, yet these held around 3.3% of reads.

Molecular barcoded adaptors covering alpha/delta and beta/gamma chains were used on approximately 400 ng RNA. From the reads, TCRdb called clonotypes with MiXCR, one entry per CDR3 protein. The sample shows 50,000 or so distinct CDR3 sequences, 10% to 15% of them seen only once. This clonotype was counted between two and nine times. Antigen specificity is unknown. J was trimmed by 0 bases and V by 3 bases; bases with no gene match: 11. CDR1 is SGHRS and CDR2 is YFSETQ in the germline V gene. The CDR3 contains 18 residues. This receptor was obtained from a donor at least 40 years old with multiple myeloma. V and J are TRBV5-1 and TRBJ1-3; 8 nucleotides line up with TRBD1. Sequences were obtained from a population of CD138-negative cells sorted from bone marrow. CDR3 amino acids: CASSSRQGNSGSGNTIYF. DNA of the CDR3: TGCGCCAGCAGCTCGAGACAGGGGAATTCAGGCTCTGGAAACACCATATATTTT. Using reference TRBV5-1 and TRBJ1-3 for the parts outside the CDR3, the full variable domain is KAGVTQTPRYLIKTRGQQVTLSCSPISGHRSVSWYQQTPGQGLQFLFEYFSETQRNKGNFPGRFSGRQFSNSRSEMNVSTLELGDSALYLCASSSRQGNSGSGNTIYFGEGSWLTVV.